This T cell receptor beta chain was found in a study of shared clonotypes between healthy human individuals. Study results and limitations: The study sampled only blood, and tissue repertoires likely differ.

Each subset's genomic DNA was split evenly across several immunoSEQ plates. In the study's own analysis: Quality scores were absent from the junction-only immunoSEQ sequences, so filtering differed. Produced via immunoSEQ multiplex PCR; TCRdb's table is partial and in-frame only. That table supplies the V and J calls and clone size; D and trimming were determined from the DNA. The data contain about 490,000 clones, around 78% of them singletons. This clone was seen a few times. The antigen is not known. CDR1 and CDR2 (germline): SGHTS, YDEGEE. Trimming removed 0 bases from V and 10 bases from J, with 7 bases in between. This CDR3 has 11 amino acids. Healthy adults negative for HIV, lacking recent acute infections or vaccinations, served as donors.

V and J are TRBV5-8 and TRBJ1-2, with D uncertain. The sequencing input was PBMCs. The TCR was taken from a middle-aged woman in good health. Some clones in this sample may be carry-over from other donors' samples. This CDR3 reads CASSLVTVYTF. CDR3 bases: TGTGCCAGCAGCTTGGTCACAGTCTACACCTTC.